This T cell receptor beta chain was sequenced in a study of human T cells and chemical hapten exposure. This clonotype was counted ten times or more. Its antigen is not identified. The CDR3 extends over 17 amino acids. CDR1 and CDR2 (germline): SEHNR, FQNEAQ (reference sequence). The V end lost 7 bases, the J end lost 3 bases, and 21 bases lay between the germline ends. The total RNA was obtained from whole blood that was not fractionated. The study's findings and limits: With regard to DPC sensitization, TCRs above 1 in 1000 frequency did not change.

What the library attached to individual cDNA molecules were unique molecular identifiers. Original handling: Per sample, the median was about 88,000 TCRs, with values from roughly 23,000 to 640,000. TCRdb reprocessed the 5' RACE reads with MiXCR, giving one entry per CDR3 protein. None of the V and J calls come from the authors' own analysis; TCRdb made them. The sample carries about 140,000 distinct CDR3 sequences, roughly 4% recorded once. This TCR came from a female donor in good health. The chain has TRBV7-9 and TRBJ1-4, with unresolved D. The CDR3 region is CASTDSLIGRANEKLFF. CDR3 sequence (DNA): TGTGCCAGCACCGACTCCTTAATAGGGAGGGCTAATGAAAAACTGTTTTTT.